This TCR beta chain was retrieved from a study of identical twins. TCRdb passed the 5' RACE reads through MiXCR, listing each CDR3 protein once. Of around 1.7 million distinct CDR3 sequences detected, about 30% appear once; the ten largest clones hold about 0.3%. The CDR3 is 13 residues long. V was clipped by 0 bases and J by 8 bases, with 8 bases between them. CDR1 is SGHRS, CDR2 YFSETQ, per germline. This clonotype was observed many times. Sequenced sample: cord blood. This rearrangement joins TRBV5-1 to TRBJ1-4; unclear D gene. The receptor's source is a newborn girl in good health. The CDR3 DNA follows: TGCGCCAGCAGCTTGGTGGGTGACGAAAAACTGTTTTTT. It translates to CASSLVGDEKLFF. Complete variable domain (other parts from reference TRBV5-1 and TRBJ1-4): KAGVTQTPRYLIKTRGQQVTLSCSPISGHRSVSWYQQTPGQGLQFLFEYFSETQRNKGNFPGRFSGRQFSNSRSEMNVSTLELGDSALYLCASSLVGDEKLFFGSGTQLSVL.